These 8 T cell receptor beta chains share one sample of origin, sequenced in a study of spatial heterogeneity in lung cancer. Their target antigens are unknown. TCRdb re-derived calls from the 5' RACE reads in MiXCR, one entry per CDR3 protein. The data show several thousand distinct CDR3 sequences, with 15% to 20% seen just once and over 9.5% held by the top ten. General study findings and limits: One measure, the expanded intratumoral alpha and beta TCR count, tracked tumor mutation counts.

Time point here: sample taken at primary tumor resection. Specimen: lung tumor tissue, collected at surgery. The receptors shown here come from a female donor with early-stage non-small cell lung cancer.

This chain joins TRBV5-1 and TRBJ2-7; TRBD2 might be the D (6 bases). The CDR3 length is 15 residues. Germline V gene data show CDR1 as SGHRS and CDR2 as YFSETQ. Trimming removed 5 bases from V and 4 bases from J, with 19 bases in between. Here the CDR3 DNA reads TGCGCCAGCAGTCTGAGCCTAGCGAGGGGATACGAGCAGTACTTC. Encoded protein: CASSLSLARGYEQYF.

This clonotype appeared a few times. V and J are TRBV11-3 and TRBJ2-3; tentatively, D is TRBD2 (5 bases). CDR1 and CDR2 (germline): SGHNT, YENEEA. The CDR3 loop spans 12 amino acids. V dropped 5 bases and J dropped 5 bases, with 8 bases sitting between them. In DNA, the CDR3 is TGTGCCAGCAGCATACTAGAAGATACGCAGTATTTT. This codes for CASSILEDTQYF.

V usage is TRBV28 and J usage is TRBJ2-1; the D is unclear. Germline V gives CDR1 MDHEN, CDR2 SYDVKM. The V end was cut by 3 bases, the J end by 9 bases, with 12 bases between. The CDR3 is 13 residues long. Here the CDR3 reads CASSFPLEPEQFF. DNA for the CDR3: TGTGCCAGCAGTTTCCCCCTCGAGCCTGAGCAGTTCTTC.

By its share, this clonotype is medium-sized (0.01 to 0.1%). The V call is TRBV20-1, the J call TRBJ1-1; no clear D gene. This CDR3 is built from 16 residues. The germline V gene encodes CDR1 DFQATT and CDR2 SNEGSKA (reference sequence). Trimming shortened V by 7 bases and J by 4 bases, and 25 bases separated the two germline ends. CDR3 in DNA: TGCAGTGTGCCGGGGTCCTCAGGATACCTGGGCACTGAAGCTTTCTTT. Protein sequence: CSVPGSSGYLGTEAFF.

The V and J genes are TRBV2 and TRBJ2-5; 7 bases agree with TRBD1. Germline CDR1 reads SNHLY; CDR2 reads FYNNEI. CDR3 length: 14 amino acids. V shed 4 bases, J shed 6 bases, and the junction held 8 bases outside the gene matches. This CDR3 reads CASSGAGGVQTQYF. Here the CDR3 DNA reads TGTGCCAGCAGTGGAGCAGGGGGTGTTCAGACCCAGTACTTC.

This clonotype was counted only a few times. The rearrangement links TRBV24-1 to TRBJ2-2; 9 bases are shared with TRBD1. V shed 5 bases and J 3 bases; nucleotides not matched to a gene: 15. CDR1 is KGHDR, CDR2 SFDVKD, per germline. The CDR3 is made up of 19 amino acids. CDR3 in amino acids: CATSGLQGQGRGYTGELFF. The CDR3, as DNA: TGTGCCACCAGTGGACTCCAGGGACAGGGAAGGGGTTACACCGGGGAGCTGTTTTTT.

This chain links TRBV2 with TRBJ2-3; TRBD2 might be the D (6 bases). The CDR3 consists of 14 residues. CDR1 SNHLY and CDR2 FYNNEI come from the germline V gene. Trimming shortened V by 2 bases and J by 4 bases, and 10 bases separated the two germline ends. The CDR3 DNA is TGTGCCAGCAGTGAAAGGAGGGGAGCAGATACGCAGTATTTT. Its translation: CASSERRGADTQYF.

This clonotype was picked up a small number of times. The chain carries TRBV20-1 and TRBJ1-3, with 10 positions matching TRBD1. Germline V gene sequence: CDR1 DFQATT, CDR2 SNEGSKA (reference sequence). The trim removed 3 bases at V and 4 bases at J, leaving 3 bases unmatched. This CDR3 has 14 amino acids. The CDR3: CSARTGGDGNTIYF. CDR3 bases: TGCAGTGCTAGGACAGGGGGCGACGGAAACACCATATATTTT.